A single T cell receptor beta chain is shown here with its context. It has no known antigen specificity. No base quality values were provided; no much bigger clone lies one nucleotide off. The data were obtained in a study of shared clonotypes between healthy human individuals (TCRdb year 2020). Some background on the complete study: Three men and a couple of women, aged 18 to 49 years, made up the cohort. Per donor, three plates each were used for CD4 naive and CD4 memory, two for CD8 naive, and one for CD8 memory. Different laboratories and diverse techniques were used to prepare libraries and sequence TCR repertoires, to increase sequencing depth and limit assay-specific biases. Between about 0.94 and 8.9 billion PBMCs per donor were obtained by leukapheresis. Blood TCR repertoires of 5 or 6 healthy adults were deeply sequenced to estimate repertoire size and the extent of clonotype sharing between individuals.

CDR1 LNHDA and CDR2 SQIVND are derived from the germline V gene (reference sequence). After removal of 5 bases from V and 7 bases from J, the junction retains 0 bases not matched to a gene. The CDR3 contains 13 residues, cysteine and phenylalanine counted. The only DNA kept is the CDR3, 39 bases in frame from the first base. General study outcomes and caveats: Incomplete sequencing was indicated by rarefaction of sorted-subset datasets, despite the large sequencing depth. Only blood was sampled, and tissue TCR repertoires likely differ from those in blood. Larger estimated clonotype richness was generally found for naive subsets than for memory subsets. Higher generation probabilities were observed for clonotypes shared by all four sorted-subset donors than for non-shared clonotypes. Pairwise subsampling indicated that sequencing depth was expected to affect the degree of clonotype sharing among donors. The genetic and exposure-history diversity represented was limited by the small number of donors. When a handful of donors were compared, the shared fraction of clonotypes was roughly 4.8% for naive CD4, 3.5% for naive CD8, 2% to 2.5% for memory CD4, and 0.35% to 0.4% for memory CD8.

Using the deep immunoSEQ assay, TCR CDR3 regions were amplified from genomic DNA by multiplex PCR. Genomic DNA extracted from each cell subset was distributed evenly over all wells of several immunoSEQ 96-well plates, and each plate served as one replicate. For sorted subsets, around 0.2 ug genomic DNA, equal to 30,000 to 35,000 T cell genomes, was loaded into each replicate PCR. Purified libraries were quantified with a Qubit 3.0 fluorometer, sized on a Bioanalyzer 2100, and re-quantified with the KAPA Library Quantification kit. Each immunoSEQ 96-well plate was sequenced on its own single-read 150-cycle Illumina NextSeq 550 flow cell. As for the authors' bioinformatics: Because the immunoSEQ output held only junctional sequences and lacked quality scores, the filtering could not match the filtering applied to full-length reads. To assign V/J genes and CDR3, sequences were annotated against IMGT germline references using PyIR, a Python wrapper for IgBLAST v1.9. Any read was removed if the V/J assignment was weak (E-value above 1e-6), the CDR3 was missing, or the read contained stop codons, out-of-frame junctions, or ambiguous translated residues. V3J clonotypes were defined as sequences sharing the same inferred V gene, J gene, and CDR3 amino acid sequence. Percentage overlap between repertoires was computed as shared unique clonotypes divided by the size of the smaller repertoire. Repertoire richness was assessed with RTK rarefaction, the Chao1 estimator, and Recon v2.1 estimates of unobserved clonotypes. For all TCRbeta clonotypes obtained by the gDNA method from several donors, generation probabilities were computed with OLGA. TCRdb provides this immuneACCESS table in a form limited to in-frame rearrangements. Some clones are lacking; in checked studies, under half of them reflect an unresolved V gene, and why the rest are absent is not known. Clone size and the V and J calls come from that table; the DNA yielded D and trimming. The sample contains fewer than 700,000 clones, about 95% of them found a single time. Of the sample, approximately 0.11% is held by the ten largest clones.

For the CD8 naive samples, CD45RO-negative cells were positively selected for CCR7, yielding a CD45RA+CCR7+ population from which TemRA cells were excluded. The donors were healthy, HIV-negative adults who had no recently reported acute infections or vaccinations. Every donor was a Caucasian adult living in Nashville, Tennessee, USA. Blood was obtained by leukapheresis, after which PBMCs were separated by Ficoll-Histopaque density gradient centrifugation and cryopreserved in liquid nitrogen vapor phase. Purity and quantity of every magnetically sorted T cell population were checked by analytical flow cytometry. Each sorted fraction had its genomic DNA isolated and then quantified by UV absorbance on a Nanodrop 2000c.

The TCR was taken from a young woman in good health. Recombination connected TRBV19 to TRBJ2-1, with 12 junctional bases fitting TRBD2. The sequencing input was naive CD8+ T cells sorted from blood. Explained via the paper, the cell subset or site label denotes: CD45RA+CCR7+. The DNA sequence reads TGTGCCAGTAGTGGACTAGCGGGGAATGAGCAGTTCTTC. The encoded protein is CASSGLAGNEQFF.